Detailed here is one T cell receptor beta chain. These data belong to a study of shared clonotypes between healthy human individuals. Data came from immunoSEQ multiplex PCR; TCRdb stores just in-frame clones and leaves some out. This sample carries around 2.1 million clones, approximately 94% of them seen once, and the ten largest clones take around 0.13%. The CDR3 has 13 amino acids. V dropped 11 bases and J dropped 0 bases, with 11 bases sitting between them. Germline V gene sequence: CDR1 MNHNS, CDR2 SASEGT. The receptor was derived from a man between 18 and 35 years old in good health. J is TRBJ1-5 and V is TRBV6-1, with unresolved D. The sequencing sample was made of naive CD4+ T cells sorted from blood. Subset here: CD45RA+ positively selected. CDR3 DNA: TGTGCCTCGGTTGGTGGTAGCAATCAGCCCCAGCATTTT. It specifies CASVGGSNQPQHF.